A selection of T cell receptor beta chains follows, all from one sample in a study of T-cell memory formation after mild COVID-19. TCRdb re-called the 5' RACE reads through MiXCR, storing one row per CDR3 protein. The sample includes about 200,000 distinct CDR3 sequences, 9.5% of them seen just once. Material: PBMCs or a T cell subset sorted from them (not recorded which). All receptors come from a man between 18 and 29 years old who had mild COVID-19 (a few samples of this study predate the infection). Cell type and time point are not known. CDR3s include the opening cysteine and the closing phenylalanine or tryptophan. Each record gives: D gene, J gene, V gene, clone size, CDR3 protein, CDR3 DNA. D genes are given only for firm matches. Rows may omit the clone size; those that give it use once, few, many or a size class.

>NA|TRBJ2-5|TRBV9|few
CASSPRVGARVTQYF
TGTGCCAGCAGCCCTCGCGTGGGGGCTCGGGTGACCCAGTACTTC
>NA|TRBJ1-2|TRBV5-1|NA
CASSFRGLNYGYTF
TGCGCCAGCAGCTTCAGAGGCCTTAACTATGGCTACACCTTC
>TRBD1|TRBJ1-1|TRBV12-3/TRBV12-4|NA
CASSPQGVSAFF
TGTGCCAGCAGTCCGCAGGGGGTATCAGCTTTCTTT
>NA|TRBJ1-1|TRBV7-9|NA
CASSRYDLNTEAFF
TGTGCCAGCAGCCGATACGACCTGAACACTGAAGCTTTCTTT
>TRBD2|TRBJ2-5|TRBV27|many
CASSFLAGGKETQYF
TGTGCCAGCAGTTTCCTAGCGGGGGGGAAAGAGACCCAGTACTTC
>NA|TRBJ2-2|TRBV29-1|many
CSARQGSNPGELFF
TGCAGCGCCCGGCAGGGTTCAAACCCCGGGGAGCTGTTTTTT
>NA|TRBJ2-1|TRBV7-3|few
CASSFGNEQFF
TGTGCCAGCAGCTTTGGAAATGAGCAGTTCTTC
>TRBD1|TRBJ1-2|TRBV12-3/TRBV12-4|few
CASSHGQGMGYTF
TGTGCCAGCAGCCATGGACAGGGGATGGGCTACACCTTC
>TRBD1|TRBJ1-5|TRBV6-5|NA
CASSYSGQGIEQPQHF
TGTGCCAGCAGTTACTCGGGACAGGGTATAGAACAGCCCCAGCATTTT
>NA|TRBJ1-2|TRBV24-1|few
CATSDGSGYGYTF
TGTGCCACCAGTGACGGGTCCGGGTATGGCTACACCTTC
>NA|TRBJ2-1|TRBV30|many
CAASWVDEQFF
TGTGCCGCCTCCTGGGTGGATGAGCAGTTCTTC
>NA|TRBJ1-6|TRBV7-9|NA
CASSPPATGNSPLHF
TGTGCCAGCAGCCCCCCTGCCACTGGCAATTCACCCCTCCACTTT
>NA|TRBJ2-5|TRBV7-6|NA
CASSLVGGYSETQYF
TGTGCCAGCAGCTTAGTGGGGGGCTATTCAGAGACCCAGTACTTC
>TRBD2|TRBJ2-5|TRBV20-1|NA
CSAGTSPSETQYF
TGCAGTGCTGGGACTAGCCCCTCAGAGACCCAGTACTTC
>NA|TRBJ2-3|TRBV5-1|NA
CASRRDDDTDTQYF
TGCGCCAGCAGGAGGGACGACGACACAGATACGCAGTATTTT
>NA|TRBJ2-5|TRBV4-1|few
CASSMVTDLLETQYF
TGCGCCAGCAGCATGGTGACAGACCTTTTAGAGACCCAGTACTTC